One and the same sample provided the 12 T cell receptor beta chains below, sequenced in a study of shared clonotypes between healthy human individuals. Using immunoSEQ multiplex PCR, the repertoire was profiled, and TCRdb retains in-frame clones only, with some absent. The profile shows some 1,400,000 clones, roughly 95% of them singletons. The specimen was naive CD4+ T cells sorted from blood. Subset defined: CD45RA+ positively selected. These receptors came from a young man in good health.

The CDR3 region has the DNA TGTGCCAGCAGTTTATCGACAGGAGCTAACTATGGCTACACCTTC. It codes for CASSLSTGANYGYTF. The rearrangement uses TRBV27 and TRBJ1-2; tentative D call: TRBD1 (6 bases). The germline CDR1 and CDR2 sequences are MNHEY and SMNVEV (reference sequence). V dropped 0 bases and J dropped 0 bases, with 8 bases sitting between them. The length of the CDR3 is 15 residues.

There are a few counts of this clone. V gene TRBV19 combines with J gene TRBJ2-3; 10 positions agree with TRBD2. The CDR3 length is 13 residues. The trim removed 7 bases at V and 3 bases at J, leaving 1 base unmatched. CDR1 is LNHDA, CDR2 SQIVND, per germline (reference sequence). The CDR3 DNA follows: TGTGCCAGTAATAGCGGGAGGACAGATACGCAGTATTTT. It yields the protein CASNSGRTDTQYF.

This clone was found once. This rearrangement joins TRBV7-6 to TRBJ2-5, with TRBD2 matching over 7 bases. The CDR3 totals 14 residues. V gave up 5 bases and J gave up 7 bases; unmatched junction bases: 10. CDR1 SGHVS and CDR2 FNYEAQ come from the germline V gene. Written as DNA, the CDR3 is TGTGCCAGCAGCCGGGGGGAGGGTACCCCGACCCAGTACTTC. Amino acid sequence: CASSRGEGTPTQYF.

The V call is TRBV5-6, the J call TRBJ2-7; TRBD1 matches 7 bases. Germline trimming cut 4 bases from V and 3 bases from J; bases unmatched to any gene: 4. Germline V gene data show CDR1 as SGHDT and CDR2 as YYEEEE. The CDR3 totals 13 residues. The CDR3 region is CASSRYRGYEQYF. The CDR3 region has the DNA TGTGCCAGCAGCAGATACAGGGGCTACGAGCAGTACTTC. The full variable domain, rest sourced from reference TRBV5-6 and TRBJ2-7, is DAGVTQSPTHLIKTRGQQVTLRCSPKSGHDTVSWYQQALGQGPQFIFQYYEEEERQRGNFPDRFSGHQFPNYSSELNVNALLLGDSALYLCASSRYRGYEQYFGPGTRLTVT.

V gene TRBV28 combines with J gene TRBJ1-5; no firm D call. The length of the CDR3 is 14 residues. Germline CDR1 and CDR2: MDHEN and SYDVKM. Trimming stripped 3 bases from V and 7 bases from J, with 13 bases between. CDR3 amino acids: CASSFFGVVQPQHF. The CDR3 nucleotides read TGTGCCAGCAGTTTTTTTGGGGTCGTCCAGCCCCAGCATTTT.

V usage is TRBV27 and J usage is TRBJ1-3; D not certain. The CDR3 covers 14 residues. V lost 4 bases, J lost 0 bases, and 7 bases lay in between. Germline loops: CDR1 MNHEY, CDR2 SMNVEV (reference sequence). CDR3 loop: CASSSSTSGNTIYF. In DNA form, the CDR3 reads TGTGCCAGCAGTTCTTCCACCTCTGGAAACACCATATATTTT.

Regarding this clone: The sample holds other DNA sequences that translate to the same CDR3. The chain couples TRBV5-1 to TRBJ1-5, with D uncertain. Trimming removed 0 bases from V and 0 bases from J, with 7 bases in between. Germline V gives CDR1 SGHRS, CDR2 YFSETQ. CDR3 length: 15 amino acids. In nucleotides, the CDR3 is TGCGCCAGCAGCTTGGGAACAGCTAGCAATCAGCCCCAGCATTTT. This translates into CASSLGTASNQPQHF.

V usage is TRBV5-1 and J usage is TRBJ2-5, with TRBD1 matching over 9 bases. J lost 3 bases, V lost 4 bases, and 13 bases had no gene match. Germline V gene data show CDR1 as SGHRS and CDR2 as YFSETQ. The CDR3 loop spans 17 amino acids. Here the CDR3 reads CASSVTVGTGQKETQYF. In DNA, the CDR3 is TGCGCCAGCAGCGTAACTGTTGGGACAGGGCAAAAAGAGACCCAGTACTTC.

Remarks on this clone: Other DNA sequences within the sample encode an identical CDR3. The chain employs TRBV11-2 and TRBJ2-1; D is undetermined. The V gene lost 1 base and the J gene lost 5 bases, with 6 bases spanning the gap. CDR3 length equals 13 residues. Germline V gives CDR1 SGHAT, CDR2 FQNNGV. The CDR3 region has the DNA TGTGCCAGCAGCTTAGGTCGGCACAATGAGCAGTTCTTC. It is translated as CASSLGRHNEQFF.

In DNA form, the CDR3 reads TGTGCCACCAGCAGAGCCGGGACAGGGCTGTACGAGCAGTACTTC. The encoded protein is CATSRAGTGLYEQYF. V is TRBV15 and J is TRBJ2-7, with TRBD1 matching 9 bases. The V gene's germline CDR1 is LNHNV and CDR2 YYDKDF (reference sequence). The ends lost 1 base at V and 4 bases at J; junction bases unmatched: 5. The CDR3 spans 15 residues.

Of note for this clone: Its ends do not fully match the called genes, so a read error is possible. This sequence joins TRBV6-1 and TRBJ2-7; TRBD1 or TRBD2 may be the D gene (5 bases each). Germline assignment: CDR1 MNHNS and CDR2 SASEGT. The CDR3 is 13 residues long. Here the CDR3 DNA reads TGTGCCAGCAGACCGGGGCCCTCCAACGAGCAGTACTTC. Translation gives CASRPGPSNEQYF.

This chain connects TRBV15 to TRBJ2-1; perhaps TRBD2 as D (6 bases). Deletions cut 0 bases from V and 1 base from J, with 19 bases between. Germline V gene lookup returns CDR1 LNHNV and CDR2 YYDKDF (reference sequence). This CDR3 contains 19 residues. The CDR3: CATSRDSDRGAGSYNEQFF. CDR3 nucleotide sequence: TGTGCCACCAGCAGAGATTCCGACCGGGGAGCGGGTTCCTACAATGAGCAGTTCTTC.